The rows below give T cell receptor beta chains drawn from one sample of a study of cytomegalovirus exposure and HLA in healthy donors. Assay used: immunoSEQ multiplex PCR; TCRdb lists only in-frame clones, some missing. The sample contains 130,000 or so clones, about three quarters of which appear only once. Source material: PBMCs. These receptor sequences come from a man aged 50-60 years in good health and CMV-seropositive. Both conserved end residues are part of each CDR3. Each record gives: CDR3 DNA, CDR3 protein, D gene, clone size, J gene, V gene. The D gene is left open where the match is weak. The size field is filled for only some rows; it gives once, few, many or a size class.

TGTGCCAGCAGCTTAGACAGGGGGACCTATGGCTACACCTTC | CASSLDRGTYGYTF | TRBD1 | NA | TRBJ1-2 | TRBV7-2
TGTGCCAGCAGCTTCAGTACAGGGGCCAACACCGGGGAGCTGTTTTTT | CASSFSTGANTGELFF | TRBD1 | NA | TRBJ2-2 | TRBV11-3
TGCGCCAGCAGGTTGCTGGGCAGTAAAACCTACGAGCAGTACTTC | CASRLLGSKTYEQYF | NA | NA | TRBJ2-7 | TRBV5-1
TGTGCCAGCAGGTTGGACAGGGGGCCTGGAAACACCATATATTTT | CASRLDRGPGNTIYF | TRBD1 | NA | TRBJ1-3 | TRBV7-2
TGTGCCAGCAGCTTGAGTAAAGCTAATGAAAAACTGTTTTTT | CASSLSKANEKLFF | NA | NA | TRBJ1-4 | TRBV11-3
TGTGCCAGCAGTTCCATTATAACAAGAGAGCAGTTCTTC | CASSSIITREQFF | NA | NA | TRBJ2-1 | TRBV6-5
TGTGCCAGCAGCCTCCACGGTTCCGGGACAGGGGATGGTGGCTACACCTTC | CASSLHGSGTGDGGYTF | TRBD1 | NA | TRBJ1-2 | TRBV27
TGTGCCAGCAGCCTGGGCCAGGGTCAGGGCTCTGGAAACACCATATATTTT | CASSLGQGQGSGNTIYF | NA | few | TRBJ1-3 | TRBV5-5
TGTGCCAGTGGGACACCGGGCCGAACAACTAATGAAAAACTGTTTTTT | CASGTPGRTTNEKLFF | NA | once | TRBJ1-4 | TRBV19
TGTGCCAGCAGCCAAGGACAGGGGAACGAGCAGTACTTC | CASSQGQGNEQYF | NA | NA | TRBJ2-7 | TRBV21-1
TGTGCCAGCAGCTTCGCGACCGGGTACCAAGAGACCCAGTACTTC | CASSFATGYQETQYF | NA | few | TRBJ2-5 | TRBV7-2
TGTGCCAGTAGAACAGGGGGTAATGAGCAGTTCTTC | CASRTGGNEQFF | TRBD1 | NA | TRBJ2-1 | TRBV19
TGTGCCAGCAGCCGGACCGGAGACGGGGATCAGAAACTGTTTTTT | CASSRTGDGDQKLFF | NA | once | TRBJ1-4 | TRBV4-2
TGTGCCAGCTCACCAGGGGCCGCAGATACGCAGTATTTT | CASSPGAADTQYF | NA | NA | TRBJ2-3 | TRBV18
TGCGCCAGCAGCCCTTTGGGCAGGGGGGACAATGAGCAGTTCTTC | CASSPLGRGDNEQFF | NA | NA | TRBJ2-1 | TRBV10-2
TGTGCCAGCAGCTTCCAACTAGCGGGGGGGTCCCGACTGTTTTTT | CASSFQLAGGSRLFF | TRBD2 | NA | TRBJ2-2 | TRBV7-8
TGTGCCAGCAGCTTTCAGGCCTATAGCAATCAGCCCCAGCATTTT | CASSFQAYSNQPQHF | NA | few | TRBJ1-5 | TRBV5-5
TGCGCCAGCAGCTTGGCCGACAGGGGTACAGATACGCAGTATTTT | CASSLADRGTDTQYF | TRBD1 | NA | TRBJ2-3 | TRBV5-1
TGTGCCAGCAGCTACGGGGAGACAGGGGCCCAGTACTTC | CASSYGETGAQYF | TRBD1 | NA | TRBJ2-5 | TRBV6-1
TGTGCCAGCAGCAGGGACCCCCCGGGGGTTTCCACTGAAGCTTTCTTT | CASSRDPPGVSTEAFF | NA | NA | TRBJ1-1 | TRBV6-4
TGTTCCAGCAGCTTAAGGGGGACTAGCGGGCTGAAAGAGCAGTTCTTC | CSSSLRGTSGLKEQFF | TRBD2 | NA | TRBJ2-1 | TRBV7-9
TGTGCCAGCAGTTTGGACAGTCATAATGAAAAACTGTTTTTT | CASSLDSHNEKLFF | NA | once | TRBJ1-4 | TRBV6-5
TGTGCCAGCCTTATAGGGGATGACGAGCAGTACTTC | CASLIGDDEQYF | NA | once | TRBJ2-7 | TRBV6-5
TGTGCCAGCAGCTATGCTTCGGGGGGAACTGAAGCTTTCTTT | CASSYASGGTEAFF | NA | NA | TRBJ1-1 | TRBV5-4
TGCGCCAGCAGCCAAGAGGGGGGACGGTCCTACAATGAGCAGTTCTTC | CASSQEGGRSYNEQFF | NA | NA | TRBJ2-1 | TRBV4-3
TGCAGCGTTGGGTTGACAGGTACCTACAATGAGCAGTTCTTC | CSVGLTGTYNEQFF | NA | NA | TRBJ2-1 | TRBV29-1
TGTGCCAGCAGTAGGGACATTTACAATCAGCCCCAGCATTTT | CASSRDIYNQPQHF | NA | NA | TRBJ1-5 | TRBV2
TGTGCCAGCAAGGGGGCGAGCACCGGGGAGCTGTTTTTT | CASKGASTGELFF | TRBD1 | NA | TRBJ2-2 | TRBV2
TGTGCCAGCAGCTTTGGGACAGGGATCTACGAGCAGTACTTC | CASSFGTGIYEQYF | TRBD1 | NA | TRBJ2-7 | TRBV5-6
TGTGCCAGCAGAACAGTGAACACTGAAGCTTTCTTT | CASRTVNTEAFF | NA | few | TRBJ1-1 | TRBV6-1
TGTGCCAGCAGCCCTACAGGGGCCATATCCTATGGCTACACCTTC | CASSPTGAISYGYTF | TRBD1 | NA | TRBJ1-2 | TRBV7-2
TGTGCCAGCTCACCGCCGGGACAGCACAATCAGCCCCAGCATTTT | CASSPPGQHNQPQHF | TRBD1 | NA | TRBJ1-5 | TRBV18
TGCAGCGTTGATGGGGGGAGCGAAAAACTGTTTTTT | CSVDGGSEKLFF | NA | NA | TRBJ1-4 | TRBV29-1
TGCGCCAGCAGCGACGCGGGACAGTATAATTCACCCCTCCACTTT | CASSDAGQYNSPLHF | TRBD1 | NA | TRBJ1-6 | TRBV4-1
TGTGCCAGCCACGACAGGGGAGGAGGAAACACCATATATTTT | CASHDRGGGNTIYF | TRBD1 | NA | TRBJ1-3 | TRBV6-5
TGTGCCAGCAGTTTTCGGCCGGGGACAGGGATTCAAAAACTGTTTTTT | CASSFRPGTGIQKLFF | TRBD1 | NA | TRBJ1-4 | TRBV28
TGTGCAACGATCCGGGACAGGGCAGGTGAAGCTTTCTTT | CATIRDRAGEAFF | TRBD1 | NA | TRBJ1-1 | TRBV5-4
TGTGCCAGCATCAAGAGCTCCTACAATGAGCAGTTCTTC | CASIKSSYNEQFF | NA | once | TRBJ2-1 | TRBV11-2
TGTGCCAGCAGTTTCACAACGTACGAGCAGTACTTC | CASSFTTYEQYF | NA | NA | TRBJ2-7 | TRBV28
TGTGCCAGCAGTCCACCCTCCCCCGACTTGTACTTC | CASSPPSPDLYF | NA | NA | TRBJ2-5 | TRBV27